The 23 T cell receptor beta chains given below trace back to one sample, sequenced in a study of beta chain features in type 1 diabetes. Their antigen targets remain unknown. Reverse transcription of all isolated RNA meant that expressed TCRB transcripts were sequenced. Method: immunoSEQ multiplex PCR; TCRdb's copy keeps in-frame clones and lacks some. Of around 650,000 clones detected, around 12% appear once; the ten largest clones hold more than 0.1%. The study, taken as a whole, reports: All four CD4+ subsets from Type 1 diabetes patients carried moderately but significantly shorter TCRB CDR3s.

Sequencing was carried out using naive CD4+ T cells from blood. The receptors were gathered from a young man with type 1 diabetes.

Regarding this clone: The sample contains more than one DNA sequence encoding this CDR3. The V and J genes are TRBV29-1 and TRBJ1-5; D ambiguous. Per germline, CDR1 SQVTM and CDR2 ANQGSEA. Trimming shortened V by 4 bases and J by 0 bases, and 7 bases separated the two germline ends. The CDR3 is made up of 13 amino acids. CDR3 DNA sequence: TGCAGCGTTGGAGGTAATAGCAATCAGCCCCAGCATTTT. Residues: CSVGGNSNQPQHF.

This clone was counted a few times. Other DNA variants within this sample encode the same CDR3. The chain carries TRBV7-2 and TRBJ2-5; TRBD2 is a possible D gene (6 bases). Germline V gene sequence: CDR1 SGHTA, CDR2 FQGNSA. Trimming removed 3 bases at V and 4 bases at J, with 6 bases between. There are 12 residues in the CDR3. The CDR3 coding sequence is TGTGCCAGCAGCTTCGGGGGAGAGACCCAGTACTTC. It encodes CASSFGGETQYF. The entire variable domain, with the rest obtained from reference TRBV7-2 and TRBJ2-5, is as follows: GAGVSQSPSNKVTEKGKDVELRCDPISGHTALYWYRQSLGQGLEFLIYFQGNSAPDKSGLPSDRFSAERTGGSVSTLTIQRTQQEDSAVYLCASSFGGETQYFGPGTRLLVL.

Only a few counts were recorded for this clone. The CDR3 loop reads CSARTDYEQYF. For the CDR3, the DNA is TGCAGCGCCAGGACAGACTACGAGCAGTACTTC. The chain uses TRBV29-1 and TRBJ2-7; D is possibly TRBD1 (6 bases). The CDR3 has 11 amino acids. The germline V gene has CDR1 SQVTM and CDR2 ANQGSEA. V shed 7 bases and J shed 3 bases, with 10 bases lying between them.

The chain carries TRBV20-1 and TRBJ1-3; D ambiguous. The germline V gene encodes CDR1 DFQATT and CDR2 SNEGSKA (reference sequence). The CDR3 length is 11 residues. V lost 6 bases to trimming and J lost 6 bases, with 9 bases between them. DNA of the CDR3: TGCAGTGCGCCCCGGCAAAACACCATATATTTT. Residues: CSAPRQNTIYF.

The table lists this clone with a few counts. CDR3 coding DNA: TGTGCCAGCAGCCGGACAGGGAGCGAGCAGTACTTC. It encodes CASSRTGSEQYF. The chain carries TRBV7-9 and TRBJ2-7, with TRBD1 matching over 8 bases. The J segment lost 6 bases and the V segment lost 5 bases, leaving 3 bases of the junction unmatched. This CDR3 comprises 12 residues. Germline V gene sequence: CDR1 SEHNR, CDR2 FQNEAQ (reference sequence).

This clone was recorded a few times. V is TRBV19 and J is TRBJ1-2, with D unclear. Trimming stripped 6 bases from V and 4 bases from J, with 12 bases between. Germline V gene data show CDR1 as LNHDA and CDR2 as SQIVND (reference sequence). CDR3 length: 13 residues. CDR3: CASRNEGGYGYTF. In nucleotides, the CDR3 is TGTGCCAGTAGAAACGAGGGTGGCTATGGCTACACCTTC.

There are a few counts of this clone. The chain links TRBV18 to TRBJ2-3; 7 bases agree with TRBD2. Per germline, CDR1 KGHSH and CDR2 LQKENI. Germline trimming cut 5 bases from V and 0 bases from J; bases unmatched to any gene: 11. There are 17 residues in the CDR3. The CDR3 loop is CASSSYSSGSSTDTQYF. CDR3 bases: TGTGCCAGCTCATCTTATAGTAGCGGGTCTAGCACAGATACGCAGTATTTT.

The J gene is TRBJ2-7, the V gene TRBV9; weak D call: TRBD1 (6 bases). In germline, CDR1 is SGDLS, CDR2 YYNGEE. The germline V and J ends were trimmed by 3 bases and 4 bases, with 11 bases remaining between them. CDR3 length equals 13 residues. CDR3 in DNA: TGTGCCAGCAGCGAAACAGGGCGGTACGAGCAGTACTTC. The encoded protein is CASSETGRYEQYF.

This clone was counted only a few times. The genes are TRBV9 and TRBJ2-3, with no clear D. CDR3 length equals 14 residues. Germline V gene data show CDR1 as SGDLS and CDR2 as YYNGEE. V shed 1 base and J shed 0 bases, with 6 bases lying between them. The CDR3 here is CASSVSTSTDTQYF. In DNA, the CDR3 is TGTGCCAGCAGCGTATCTACTAGCACAGATACGCAGTATTTT.

This clone was seen only a few times. The chain links TRBV4-3 to TRBJ1-6, with 9 positions matching TRBD1. The CDR3 has 16 residues. CDR1 and CDR2 (germline): LGHNA, YSLEER. J gave up 6 bases and V 2 bases, and 5 bases lay outside the gene matches. The DNA of the CDR3 is TGCGCCAGCAGCCAACTGGGGACAGGGCTTAATTCACCCCTCCACTTT. Amino acid sequence: CASSQLGTGLNSPLHF.

For this clone: This specimen includes other DNA sequences encoding the same CDR3. Written as DNA, the CDR3 is TGCGCCAGCAGCTTGGGTTCGCAGGGAAACACTGAAGCTTTCTTT. It specifies CASSLGSQGNTEAFF. This chain connects TRBV5-1 to TRBJ1-1, with a tentative D call TRBD1 (5 bases). Deletions cut 0 bases from V and 2 bases from J, with 11 bases between. The CDR3 consists of 15 residues. CDR1 SGHRS and CDR2 YFSETQ come from the germline V gene.

This chain connects TRBV28 to TRBJ2-1, with 9 positions matching TRBD2. This CDR3 region has 15 residues. With 5 bases clipped from V and 1 base from J, the junction kept 3 bases outside the gene matches. CDR1 and CDR2 (germline): MDHEN, SYDVKM. The CDR3 protein is CASSGGGGSYNEQFF. CDR3 coding DNA: TGTGCCAGCAGTGGCGGGGGGGGATCCTACAATGAGCAGTTCTTC.

In its sample, this clone was seen a few times. This chain connects TRBV21-1 to TRBJ2-1; whether TRBD1, the table's D call, matches the DNA was not checked. TRBV21-1 is noted as a pseudogene. CDR3 length: 9 amino acids. CDR3 amino acids: CASSRAGFF. For the CDR3, the DNA is TGTGCCAGCAGCAGGGCCGGGTTCTTC.

The CDR3 region is CASSISPRTGGNYGYTF. CDR3 in DNA: TGTGCCAGCAGCATCTCTCCCCGGACAGGGGGCAACTATGGCTACACCTTC. The V gene is TRBV7-8, the J gene TRBJ1-2; 11 nucleotides align to TRBD1. Per germline, CDR1 SGHVS and CDR2 FQNEAQ. The V segment lost 5 bases and the J segment 2 bases; nucleotides outside the gene matches: 10. This CDR3 has 17 amino acids. Full variable domain (outside the CDR3, taken from reference TRBV7-8 and TRBJ1-2): GAGVSQSPRYKVAKRGQDVALRCDPISGHVSLFWYQQALGQGPEFLTYFQNEAQLDKSGLPSDRFFAERPEGSVSTLKIQRTQQEDSAVYLCASSISPRTGGNYGYTFGSGTRLTVV.

The genes are TRBV9 and TRBJ1-1; TRBD1 matches at 11 bases. The CDR3 is made up of 15 amino acids. Germline V CDR1 and CDR2: SGDLS, YYNGEE. The V segment lost 4 bases and the J segment 5 bases; nucleotides outside the gene matches: 7. The CDR3 reads CASSKQGQGVTEAFF. CDR3 bases: TGTGCCAGCAGCAAACAGGGACAGGGGGTTACTGAAGCTTTCTTT. The entire variable domain, with the rest obtained from reference TRBV9 and TRBJ1-1, is as follows: DSGVTQTPKHLITATGQRVTLRCSPRSGDLSVYWYQQSLDQGLQFLIQYYNGEERAKGNILERFSAQQFPDLHSELNLSSLELGDSALYFCASSKQGQGVTEAFFGQGTRLTVV.

CDR3 amino acids: CASSHGGGLEQYF. CDR3 DNA: TGTGCCAGCAGCCATGGGGGGGGCCTCGAGCAGTACTTC. The chain joins TRBV11-2 to TRBJ2-7; D is possibly TRBD2 (7 bases). The length of the CDR3 is 13 residues. In germline, CDR1 is SGHAT, CDR2 FQNNGV. Trimming took off 5 bases at V and 6 bases at J, with 14 bases between the two ends.

The chain links TRBV29-1 to TRBJ1-1, with no clear D. Germline V lookup: CDR1 SQVTM, CDR2 ANQGSEA. The CDR3 has 11 amino acids. Deletions cut 7 bases from V and 3 bases from J, with 9 bases between. CDR3 sequence reads: CSGRTYTEAFF. The CDR3 DNA is TGCAGCGGCAGGACCTACACTGAAGCTTTCTTT.

The J gene is TRBJ1-4, the V gene TRBV4-3; the D gene is possibly TRBD1 (5 bases). Per germline, CDR1 LGHNA and CDR2 YSLEER. Between the trimmed V and J ends, which lost 1 base and 7 bases, there was a span of 13 bases. This CDR3 is 15 amino acids long. In nucleotides, the CDR3 is TGCGCCAGCAGCCAAGTCCAGGGCGGCGTTGAAAAACTGTTTTTT. Amino acid sequence: CASSQVQGGVEKLFF.

CDR3 region: CASSPWTGGVETQYF. The CDR3 DNA sequence: TGTGCCAGCAGTCCCTGGACAGGGGGCGTAGAGACCCAGTACTTC. This chain links TRBV6-5 with TRBJ2-5; 11 bases are shared with TRBD1. The CDR3 totals 15 residues. V was clipped by 5 bases and J by 4 bases; unmatched bases: 6. Germline-derived CDR1 and CDR2 are MNHEY and SVGAGI.

The chain joins TRBV19 to TRBJ1-1, with 10 bases fitting TRBD1. The CDR3 spans 13 residues. Trimming took 6 bases from V and 7 from J; bases not matched to a gene: 5. Germline-derived CDR1 and CDR2 are LNHDA and SQIVND (reference sequence). The CDR3 region is CASRGQGRGEAFF. DNA of the CDR3: TGTGCCAGTAGGGGACAGGGGAGAGGTGAAGCTTTCTTT.

To note about this clone: The junction shows a germline mismatch at one end, possibly a read error. V is TRBV18 and J is TRBJ1-1; TRBD1 matches 7 bases. The CDR3 extends over 14 amino acids. Germline V gene data show CDR1 as KGHSH and CDR2 as LQKENI. The DNA of the CDR3 is TGTGCCAGCTCTCCACCACAGGGGAGCACTGAAGCTTTCTTT. It yields the protein CASSPPQGSTEAFF.

This clone was recorded a few times. The junction differs from germline at one of its ends, possibly a read error. The genes are TRBV28 and TRBJ1-1; tentatively, D is TRBD1 (6 bases). From germline, CDR1 is MDHEN and CDR2 SYDVKM. The CDR3 has 11 amino acids. Here the CDR3 reads CASSHPDRSIF. The CDR3 DNA follows: TGTGCCAGCAGCCATCCCGACAGGTCGATCTTT.

This clone came up a few times. J is TRBJ2-2 and V is TRBV9; tentatively, D is TRBD1 (6 bases). V was pared by 2 bases and J by 4 bases, with 12 bases between. The germline V gene has CDR1 SGDLS and CDR2 YYNGEE. The CDR3 consists of 15 residues. Here the CDR3 DNA reads TGTGCCAGCAGCGTCGGACAGATTGGCACCGGGGAGCTGTTTTTT. This translates into CASSVGQIGTGELFF.